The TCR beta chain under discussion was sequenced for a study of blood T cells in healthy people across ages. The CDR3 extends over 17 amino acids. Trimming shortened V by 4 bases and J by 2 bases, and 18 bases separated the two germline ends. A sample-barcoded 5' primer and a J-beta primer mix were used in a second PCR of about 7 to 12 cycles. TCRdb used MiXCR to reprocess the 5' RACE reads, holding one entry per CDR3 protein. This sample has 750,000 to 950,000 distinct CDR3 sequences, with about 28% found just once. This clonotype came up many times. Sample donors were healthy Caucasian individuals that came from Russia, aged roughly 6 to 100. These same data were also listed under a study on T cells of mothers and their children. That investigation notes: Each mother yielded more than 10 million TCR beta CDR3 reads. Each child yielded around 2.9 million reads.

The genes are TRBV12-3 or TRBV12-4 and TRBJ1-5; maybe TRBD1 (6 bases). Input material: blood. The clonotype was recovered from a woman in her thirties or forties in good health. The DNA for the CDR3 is TGTGCCAGCAGTTCCACGGGGGCATCTAAGGGCAATCAGCCCCAGCATTTT. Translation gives CASSSTGASKGNQPQHF.